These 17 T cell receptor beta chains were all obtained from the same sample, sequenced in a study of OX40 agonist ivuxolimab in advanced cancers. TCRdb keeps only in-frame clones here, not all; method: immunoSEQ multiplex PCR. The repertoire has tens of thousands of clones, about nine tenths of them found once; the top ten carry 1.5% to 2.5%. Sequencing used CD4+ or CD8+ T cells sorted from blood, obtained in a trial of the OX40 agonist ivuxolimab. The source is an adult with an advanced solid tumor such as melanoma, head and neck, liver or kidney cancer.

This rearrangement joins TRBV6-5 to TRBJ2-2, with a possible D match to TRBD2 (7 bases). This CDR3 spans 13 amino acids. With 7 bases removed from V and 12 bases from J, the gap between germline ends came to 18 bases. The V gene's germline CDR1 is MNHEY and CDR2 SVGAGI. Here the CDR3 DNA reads TGTGCCAGCACCCCGGGGGGCCCAAGTCAGCTGTTTTTT. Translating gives CASTPGGPSQLFF.

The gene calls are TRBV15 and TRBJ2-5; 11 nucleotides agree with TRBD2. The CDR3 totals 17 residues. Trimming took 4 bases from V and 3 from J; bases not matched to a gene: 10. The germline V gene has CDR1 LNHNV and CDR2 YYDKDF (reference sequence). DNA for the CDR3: TGTGCCACCAGCACCTTCCCGGGACTAGCGGACAAAGAGACCCAGTACTTC. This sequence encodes CATSTFPGLADKETQYF.

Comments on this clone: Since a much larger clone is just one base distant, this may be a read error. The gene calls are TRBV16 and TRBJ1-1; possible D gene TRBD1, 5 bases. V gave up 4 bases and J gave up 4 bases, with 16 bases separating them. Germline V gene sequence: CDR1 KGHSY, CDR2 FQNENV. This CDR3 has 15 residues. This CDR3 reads CASSPKPAGGTEAFF. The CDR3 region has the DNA TGTGCCAGCAGCCCCAAGCCCGCCGGGGGCACTGAAGCTTTCTTT. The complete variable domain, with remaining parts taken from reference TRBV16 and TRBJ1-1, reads GEEVAQTPKHLVRGEGQKAKLYCAPIKGHSYVFWYQQVLKNEFKFLISFQNENVFDETGMPKERFSAKCLPNSPCSLEIQATKLEDSAVYFCASSPKPAGGTEAFFGQGTRLTVV.

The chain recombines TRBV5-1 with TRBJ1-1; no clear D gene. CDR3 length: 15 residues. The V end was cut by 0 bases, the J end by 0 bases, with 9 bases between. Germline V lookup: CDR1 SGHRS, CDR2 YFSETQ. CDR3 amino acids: CASSLEPGMNTEAFF. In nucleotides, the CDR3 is TGCGCCAGCAGCTTGGAGCCCGGGATGAACACTGAAGCTTTCTTT.

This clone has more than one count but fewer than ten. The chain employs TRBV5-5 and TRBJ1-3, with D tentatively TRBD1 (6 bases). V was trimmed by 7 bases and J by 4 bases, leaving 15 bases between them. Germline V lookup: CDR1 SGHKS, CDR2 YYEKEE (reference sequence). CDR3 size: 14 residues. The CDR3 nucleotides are TGTGCCAGCGCGACTTGGGGGGCCGGAAACACCATATATTTT. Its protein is CASATWGAGNTIYF.

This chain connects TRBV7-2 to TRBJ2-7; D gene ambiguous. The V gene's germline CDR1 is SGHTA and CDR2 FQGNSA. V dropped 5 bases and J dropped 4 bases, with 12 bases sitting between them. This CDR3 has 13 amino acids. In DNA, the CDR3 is TGTGCCAGCAGCGTGAAACGAGCGTACGAGCAGTACTTC. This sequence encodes CASSVKRAYEQYF.

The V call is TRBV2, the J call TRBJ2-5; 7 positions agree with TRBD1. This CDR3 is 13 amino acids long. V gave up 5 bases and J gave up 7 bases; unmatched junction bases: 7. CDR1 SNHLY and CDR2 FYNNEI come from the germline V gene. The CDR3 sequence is CASSSGQDGTQYF. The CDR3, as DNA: TGTGCCAGCAGTTCCGGACAGGACGGGACCCAGTACTTC. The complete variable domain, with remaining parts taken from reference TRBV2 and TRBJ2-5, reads EPEVTQTPSHQVTQMGQEVILRCVPISNHLYFYWYRQILGQKVEFLVSFYNNEISEKSEIFDDQFSVERPDGSNFTLKIRSTKLEDSAMYFCASSSGQDGTQYFGPGTRLLVL.

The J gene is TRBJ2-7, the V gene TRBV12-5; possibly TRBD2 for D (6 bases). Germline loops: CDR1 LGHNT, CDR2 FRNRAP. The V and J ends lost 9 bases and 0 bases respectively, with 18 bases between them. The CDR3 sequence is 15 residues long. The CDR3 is CASCLSGSGSYEQYF. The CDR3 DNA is TGTGCTAGCTGTCTCTCCGGGAGTGGCTCCTACGAGCAGTACTTC.

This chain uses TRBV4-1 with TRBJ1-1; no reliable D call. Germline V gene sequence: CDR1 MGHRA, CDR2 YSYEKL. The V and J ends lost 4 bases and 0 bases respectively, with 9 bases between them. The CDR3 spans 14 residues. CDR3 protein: CASSRNSMNTEAFF. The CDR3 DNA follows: TGCGCCAGCAGCCGAAACAGCATGAACACTGAAGCTTTCTTT.

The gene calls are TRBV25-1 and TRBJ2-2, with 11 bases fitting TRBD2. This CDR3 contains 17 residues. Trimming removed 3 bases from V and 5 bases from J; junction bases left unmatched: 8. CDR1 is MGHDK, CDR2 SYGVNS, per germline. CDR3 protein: CASSDPGTSGVTGELFF. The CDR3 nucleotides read TGTGCCAGCAGTGACCCCGGGACTAGCGGAGTAACCGGGGAGCTGTTTTTT. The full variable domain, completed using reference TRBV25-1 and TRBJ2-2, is EADIYQTPRYLVIGTGKKITLECSQTMGHDKMYWYQQDPGMELHLIHYSYGVNSTEKGDLSSESTVSRIRTEHFPLTLESARPSHTSQYLCASSDPGTSGVTGELFFGEGSRLTVL.

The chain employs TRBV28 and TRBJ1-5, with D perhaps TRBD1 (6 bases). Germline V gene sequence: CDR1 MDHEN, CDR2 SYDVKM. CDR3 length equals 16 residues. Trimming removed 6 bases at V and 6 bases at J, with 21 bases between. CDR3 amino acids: CASSRPMEGGLQPQHF. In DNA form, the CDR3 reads TGTGCCAGCAGCCGCCCCATGGAGGGGGGGCTTCAGCCCCAGCATTTT.

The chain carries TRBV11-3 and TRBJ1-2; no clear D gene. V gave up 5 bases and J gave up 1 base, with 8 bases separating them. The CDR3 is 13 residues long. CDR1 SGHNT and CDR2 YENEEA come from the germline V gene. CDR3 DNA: TGTGCCAGCAGCATCACAGTTAACTATGGCTACACCTTC. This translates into CASSITVNYGYTF.

Here the CDR3 DNA reads TGTGCCAGTACCAAGGGACAGGGGGCCTTTGGCTACACCTTC. Its translation is CASTKGQGAFGYTF. The chain carries TRBV19 and TRBJ1-2; 12 bases align to TRBD1. V was clipped by 7 bases and J by 7 bases; unmatched bases: 7. CDR1 is LNHDA, CDR2 SQIVND, per germline (reference sequence). The CDR3 covers 14 residues.

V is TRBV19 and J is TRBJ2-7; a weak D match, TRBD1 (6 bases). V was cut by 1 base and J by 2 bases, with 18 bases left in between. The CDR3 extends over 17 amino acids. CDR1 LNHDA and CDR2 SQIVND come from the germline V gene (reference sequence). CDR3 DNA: TGTGCCAGTAGTATAGGGGCGACGGGACACCGACCCTACGAGCAGTACTTC. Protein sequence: CASSIGATGHRPYEQYF.

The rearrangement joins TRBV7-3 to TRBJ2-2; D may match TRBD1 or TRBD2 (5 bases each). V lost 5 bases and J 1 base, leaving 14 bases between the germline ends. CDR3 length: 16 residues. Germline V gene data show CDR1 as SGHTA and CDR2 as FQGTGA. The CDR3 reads CASSAHGAGNTGELFF. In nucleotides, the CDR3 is TGTGCCAGCAGCGCCCACGGGGCCGGGAACACCGGGGAGCTGTTTTTT.

CDR3 sequence (DNA): TGTGCCAGCAGCTGGGCAGAGGGTGAAAAACTGTTTTTT. Protein product: CASSWAEGEKLFF. The chain carries TRBV11-2 and TRBJ1-4; D gene ambiguous. In germline, CDR1 is SGHAT, CDR2 FQNNGV. Trimming stripped 4 bases from V and 7 bases from J, with 10 bases between. This CDR3 comprises 13 residues.

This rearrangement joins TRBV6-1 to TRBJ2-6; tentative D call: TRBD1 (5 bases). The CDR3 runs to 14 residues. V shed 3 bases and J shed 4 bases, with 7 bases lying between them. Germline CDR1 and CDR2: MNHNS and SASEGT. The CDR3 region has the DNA TGTGCCAGCAGTGACAGGGCCGGGGCCAACGTCCTGACTTTC. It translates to CASSDRAGANVLTF.